This T cell receptor beta chain was sequenced for a study of blood T cell repertoires in COVID-19. On the study more broadly: The origin of the acute and convalescent COVID-19 samples was the United States, Italy and Spain.

The CDR3 extends over 14 amino acids. Germline V gene sequence: CDR1 SGHKS, CDR2 YYEKEE (reference sequence). V dropped 4 bases and J dropped 10; count of bases not matched to a gene: 11. The repertoire was sequenced with immunoSEQ multiplex PCR; TCRdb's copy has only in-frame clones and lacks some. The sample comprises 200,000 to 250,000 clones, 80% to 90% of which are singletons, and approximately 3% rests with the top ten. Sequencing was carried out using PBMCs or T cells enriched from blood (not recorded which). The V gene is TRBV5-5, the J gene TRBJ1-3; 7 bases map to TRBD1. This TCR was recovered from a woman aged 50 to 65 in a cohort exposed to, infected with or recovered from COVID-19 (not recorded which). CDR3 DNA sequence: TGTGCCAGCAGCGTCGGGACAGCGATTATGACCATATATTTT. Its protein product is CASSVGTAIMTIYF.